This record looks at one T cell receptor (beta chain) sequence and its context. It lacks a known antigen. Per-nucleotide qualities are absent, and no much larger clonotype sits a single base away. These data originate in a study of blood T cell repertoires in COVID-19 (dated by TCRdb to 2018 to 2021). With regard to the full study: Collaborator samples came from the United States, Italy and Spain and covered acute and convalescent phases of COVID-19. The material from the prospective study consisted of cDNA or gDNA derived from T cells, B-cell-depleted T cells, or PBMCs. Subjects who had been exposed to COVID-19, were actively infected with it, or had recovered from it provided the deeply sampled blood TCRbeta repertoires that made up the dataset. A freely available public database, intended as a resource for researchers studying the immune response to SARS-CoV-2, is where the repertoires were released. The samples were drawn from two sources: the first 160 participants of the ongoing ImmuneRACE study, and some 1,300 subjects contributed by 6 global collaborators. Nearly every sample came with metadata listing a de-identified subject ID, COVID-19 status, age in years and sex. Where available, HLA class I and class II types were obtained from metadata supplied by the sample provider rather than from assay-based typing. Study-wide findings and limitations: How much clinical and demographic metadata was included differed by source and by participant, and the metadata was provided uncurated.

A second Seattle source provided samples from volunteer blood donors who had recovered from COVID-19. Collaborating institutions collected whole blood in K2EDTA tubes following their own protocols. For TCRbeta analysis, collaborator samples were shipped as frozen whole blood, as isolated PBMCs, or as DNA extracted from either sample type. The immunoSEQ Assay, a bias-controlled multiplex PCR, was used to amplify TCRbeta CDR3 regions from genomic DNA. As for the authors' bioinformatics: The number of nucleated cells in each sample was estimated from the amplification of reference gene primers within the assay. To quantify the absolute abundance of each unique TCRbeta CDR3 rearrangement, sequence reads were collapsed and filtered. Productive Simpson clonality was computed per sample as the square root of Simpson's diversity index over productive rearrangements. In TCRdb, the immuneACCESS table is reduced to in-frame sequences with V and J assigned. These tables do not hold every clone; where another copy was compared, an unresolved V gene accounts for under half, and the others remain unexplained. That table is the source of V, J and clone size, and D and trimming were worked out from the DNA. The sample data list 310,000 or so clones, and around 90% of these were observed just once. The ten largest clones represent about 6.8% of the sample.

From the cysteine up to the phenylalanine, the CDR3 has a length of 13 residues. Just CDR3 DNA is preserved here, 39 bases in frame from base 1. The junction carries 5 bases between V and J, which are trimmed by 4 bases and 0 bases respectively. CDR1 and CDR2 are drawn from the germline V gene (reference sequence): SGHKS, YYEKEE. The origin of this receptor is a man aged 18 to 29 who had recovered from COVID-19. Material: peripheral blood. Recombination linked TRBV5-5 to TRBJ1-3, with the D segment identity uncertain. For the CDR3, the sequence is CASSHVSGNTIYF. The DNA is TGTGCCAGCAGCCATGTCTCTGGAAACACCATATATTTT.